The present T cell receptor (beta chain) was sequenced within a study of molecular identifiers for immune sequencing clone quantification. Across the whole study: Sequencing covered four of five parts into which replicate RNA from approximately 22,000 or 94,000 naive CD8 cells was split.

With RNA at 10%, 30% or 50%, naive CD8 libraries came from around 20,000 to 1,000,000 sorted cells. The CDR3 is 15 residues long. The V gene end was trimmed by 0 bases and the J gene end by 4 bases; junction bases not matched to a gene: 3. Germline lookup yields CDR1 MGHRA and CDR2 YSYEKL. The bulk TCR libraries were made with methods described before and with listed TCR primers. A single record per CDR3 protein comes from TCRdb applying MiXCR to the PCR reads. The sample lists over 70,000 distinct CDR3 sequences; approximately 23% were seen once. This clonotype was counted many times. The receptor was isolated from a human donor in good health. Some libraries in this study had Jurkat cell RNA spiked in. Sequenced sample: naive CD8+ T cells from blood, with Jurkat cell RNA spiked in. Indicated subset: FACS-sorted CD8+CD4-CCR7+CD45RA+ naive T cells. The V call is TRBV4-1, the J call TRBJ2-7, with 10 nucleotides matching TRBD1. The DNA for the CDR3 is TGCGCCAGCAGCCAAGAAGGGACAGGGGTTTACGAGCAGTACTTC. It translates to CASSQEGTGVYEQYF.